This T cell receptor beta chain was identified in a study of blood T cell repertoires in COVID-19. Study summary: T cells, B-cell-depleted T cells, or PBMCs provided the cDNA or gDNA that served as material.

Only a few counts were recorded for this clone. This study enrolled people aged about 18 to 100 from roughly 22 US geographic areas. Some clones are missing from TCRdb's copy, which holds only in-frame ones; the method was immunoSEQ multiplex PCR. The sample consists of about 400,000 clones, roughly nine tenths of them appearing once. CDR3 length equals 15 residues. Trimming at V came to 1 base and at J to 5 bases, leaving 7 bases not matched to a gene. Germline assignment: CDR1 MDHEN and CDR2 SYDVKM. The chain links TRBV28 to TRBJ2-7; 8 nucleotides align to TRBD2. What was sequenced was PBMCs or T cells enriched from blood (not recorded which). The sequence was obtained from a woman aged 18-30 years with acute COVID-19. In DNA, the CDR3 is TGTGCCAGCAGTTTATACGAGCGGGAGAAACACGAGCAGTACTTC. As protein: CASSLYEREKHEQYF.